The present TCR beta chain was sequenced within a study of blood T cell repertoires in COVID-19. CDR1 is SGHAT, CDR2 FQNNGV, per germline. The CDR3 has 16 amino acids. V lost 4 bases to trimming and J lost 7 bases; unmatched junction nucleotides: 10. The table came from immunoSEQ multiplex PCR; TCRdb's copy has only in-frame clones and leaves some out. The sample has 300,000 to 400,000 clones; more than 70% are singletons. This clonotype originated in a woman in her twenties or thirties with COVID-19, enrolled during active disease. The gene calls are TRBV11-2 and TRBJ1-6, with TRBD1 matching over 7 bases. Sequencing was done on a sample of peripheral blood. CDR3: CASSSPLGGLNSPLHF. The DNA for the CDR3 is TGTGCCAGCAGCTCTCCATTAGGGGGCTTGAATTCACCCCTCCACTTT.